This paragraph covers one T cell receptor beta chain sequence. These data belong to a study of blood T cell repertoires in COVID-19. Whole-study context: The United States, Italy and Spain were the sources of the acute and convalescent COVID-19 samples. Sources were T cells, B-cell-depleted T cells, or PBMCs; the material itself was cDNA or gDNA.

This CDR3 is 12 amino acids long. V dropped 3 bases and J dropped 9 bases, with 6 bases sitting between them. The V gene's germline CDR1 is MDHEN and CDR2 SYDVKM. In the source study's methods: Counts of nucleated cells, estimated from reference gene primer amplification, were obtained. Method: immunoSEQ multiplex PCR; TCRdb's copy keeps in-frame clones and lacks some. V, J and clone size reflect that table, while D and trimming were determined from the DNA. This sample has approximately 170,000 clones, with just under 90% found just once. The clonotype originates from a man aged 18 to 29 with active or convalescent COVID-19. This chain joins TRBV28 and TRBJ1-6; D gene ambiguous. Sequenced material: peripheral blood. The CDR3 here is CASSLNSSPLHF. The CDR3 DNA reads TGTGCCAGCAGTTTGAACTCTTCACCCCTCCACTTT.